Listed below are T cell receptor beta chains from one sample, sequenced in a study of shared clonotypes between healthy human individuals. Sequencing was performed with immunoSEQ multiplex PCR; in TCRdb, only in-frame clones are kept and a portion is missing. The profile shows around 720,000 clones, around 73% of them singletons. The sequencing sample was made of memory CD4+ T cells sorted from blood. The receptors come from a woman aged 25 to 39 in good health. Both conserved end residues are part of each CDR3. Each record gives: CDR3 protein, CDR3 DNA, clone size, J gene, D gene, V gene. The D gene is left open where the match is weak. Not every row has a clone size; where given, it reads once, few, many or a size class.

cdr3_aa: CASSQVTSGRAFTDTQYF
cdr3_nt: TGTGCCAGCAGCCAAGTAACTAGCGGGAGGGCTTTCACAGATACGCAGTATTTT
clone_size: .
j_call: TRBJ2-3
d_call: TRBD2
v_call: TRBV4-2

cdr3_aa: CASSPGLNTEAFF
cdr3_nt: TGTGCCAGCAGTCCGGGGCTGAACACTGAAGCTTTCTTT
clone_size: .
j_call: TRBJ1-1
d_call: .
v_call: TRBV6-5

cdr3_aa: CSGGDRLINYGYTF
cdr3_nt: TGCAGCGGGGGCGACAGACTCATTAACTATGGCTACACCTTC
clone_size: many
j_call: TRBJ1-2
d_call: .
v_call: TRBV29-1

cdr3_aa: CASSVALAGQNEQFF
cdr3_nt: TGTGCCAGCAGCGTAGCGCTAGCGGGCCAGAATGAGCAGTTCTTC
clone_size: .
j_call: TRBJ2-1
d_call: TRBD2
v_call: TRBV9

cdr3_aa: CASSVQGGGELFF
cdr3_nt: TGTGCCAGCAGTGTTCAGGGGGGCGGGGAGCTGTTTTTT
clone_size: .
j_call: TRBJ2-2
d_call: .
v_call: TRBV2

cdr3_aa: CASSGLAGNTGELFF
cdr3_nt: TGTGCCAGCAGCGGACTAGCTGGGAACACCGGGGAGCTGTTTTTT
clone_size: .
j_call: TRBJ2-2
d_call: TRBD2
v_call: TRBV11-2

cdr3_aa: CASSDLTAEQFF
cdr3_nt: TGTGCCAGCAGTGACCTAACAGCCGAGCAGTTCTTC
clone_size: few
j_call: TRBJ2-1
d_call: .
v_call: TRBV2

cdr3_aa: CASSKPGHNNEKLFF
cdr3_nt: TGTGCCAGCAGTAAGCCGGGACACAACAATGAAAAACTGTTTTTT
clone_size: few
j_call: TRBJ1-4
d_call: .
v_call: TRBV6-1

cdr3_aa: CSVEPPGSSYGYTF
cdr3_nt: TGCAGCGTTGAACCCCCCGGGAGTAGCTATGGCTACACCTTC
clone_size: .
j_call: TRBJ1-2
d_call: .
v_call: TRBV29-1

cdr3_aa: CASTRDDEKLFF
cdr3_nt: TGTGCCAGCACGAGGGACGACGAAAAACTGTTTTTT
clone_size: .
j_call: TRBJ1-4
d_call: .
v_call: TRBV2

cdr3_aa: CASSPGQGNQPQHF
cdr3_nt: TGTGCCAGCAGCCCGGGACAGGGTAATCAGCCCCAGCATTTT
clone_size: .
j_call: TRBJ1-5
d_call: TRBD1
v_call: TRBV7-9

cdr3_aa: CASSTGVDSPLHF
cdr3_nt: TGTGCCAGCTCGACAGGGGTAGACTCACCCCTCCACTTT
clone_size: .
j_call: TRBJ1-6
d_call: TRBD1
v_call: TRBV11-3

cdr3_aa: CASATKRPEQFF
cdr3_nt: TGTGCCAGCGCAACGAAGCGGCCTGAGCAGTTCTTC
clone_size: .
j_call: TRBJ2-1
d_call: .
v_call: TRBV2

cdr3_aa: CASSFAGARNTEAFF
cdr3_nt: TGTGCCAGCAGTTTCGCGGGGGCGCGGAACACTGAAGCTTTCTTT
clone_size: .
j_call: TRBJ1-1
d_call: .
v_call: TRBV28

cdr3_aa: CASSLGSGHRHEKLFF
cdr3_nt: TGCGCCAGCAGCTTGGGTTCCGGACACAGGCATGAAAAACTGTTTTTT
clone_size: .
j_call: TRBJ1-4
d_call: .
v_call: TRBV5-1

cdr3_aa: CASSLVGGVSQPQHF
cdr3_nt: TGTGCCAGCAGTCTGGTCGGGGGGGTAAGCCAGCCCCAGCATTTT
clone_size: .
j_call: TRBJ1-5
d_call: .
v_call: TRBV2

cdr3_aa: CASSIGGGRDEQFF
cdr3_nt: TGTGCCAGCAGCATCGGGGGCGGGAGGGATGAGCAGTTCTTC
clone_size: .
j_call: TRBJ2-1
d_call: TRBD2
v_call: TRBV7-2

cdr3_aa: CASSINRQPNTEAFF
cdr3_nt: TGTGCCAGCAGTATCAACCGCCAGCCGAACACTGAAGCTTTCTTT
clone_size: .
j_call: TRBJ1-1
d_call: .
v_call: TRBV2

cdr3_aa: CASSPFGPENTGELFF
cdr3_nt: TGTGCCAGCAGCCCCTTCGGACCCGAGAACACCGGGGAGCTGTTTTTT
clone_size: .
j_call: TRBJ2-2
d_call: .
v_call: TRBV7-6

cdr3_aa: CASSFTGAYEQYF
cdr3_nt: TGTGCCAGCAGTTTCACAGGGGCCTACGAGCAGTACTTC
clone_size: .
j_call: TRBJ2-7
d_call: TRBD1
v_call: TRBV28

cdr3_aa: CASSLDPDSALHF
cdr3_nt: TGTGCCAGCAGCTTAGATCCCGACTCCGCCCTCCACTTC
clone_size: .
j_call: TRBJ2-7
d_call: .
v_call: TRBV11-2

cdr3_aa: CASSSYMIGDYGYTF
cdr3_nt: TGTGCCAGCAGTTCCTACATGATCGGTGACTATGGCTACACCTTC
clone_size: .
j_call: TRBJ1-2
d_call: .
v_call: TRBV28

cdr3_aa: CASFGFPGANVLTF
cdr3_nt: TGTGCCAGCTTTGGGTTCCCTGGGGCCAACGTCCTGACTTTC
clone_size: .
j_call: TRBJ2-6
d_call: .
v_call: TRBV28

cdr3_aa: CASSITGTAAYEQYF
cdr3_nt: TGTGCCAGCAGTATAACCGGGACCGCAGCCTACGAGCAGTACTTC
clone_size: .
j_call: TRBJ2-7
d_call: .
v_call: TRBV27

cdr3_aa: CSVRTGLVEAFF
cdr3_nt: TGCAGCGTTAGAACAGGTCTTGTTGAAGCTTTCTTT
clone_size: .
j_call: TRBJ1-1
d_call: .
v_call: TRBV29-1

cdr3_aa: CASSLWAGGLGNEQFF
cdr3_nt: TGTGCCAGCAGCTTATGGGCGGGAGGTCTGGGCAATGAGCAGTTCTTC
clone_size: .
j_call: TRBJ2-1
d_call: TRBD2
v_call: TRBV7-3

cdr3_aa: CASSLGALGRETQYF
cdr3_nt: TGCGCCAGCAGCTTGGGTGCCCTAGGGAGGGAGACCCAGTACTTC
clone_size: .
j_call: TRBJ2-5
d_call: .
v_call: TRBV5-1

cdr3_aa: CASSSRLAGVYEQYF
cdr3_nt: TGTGCCAGCAGCTCTAGACTAGCGGGCGTCTACGAGCAGTACTTC
clone_size: .
j_call: TRBJ2-7
d_call: TRBD2
v_call: TRBV5-4

cdr3_aa: CASSIVGPTAEKLFF
cdr3_nt: TGTGCCAGTAGTATAGTGGGGCCGACGGCAGAAAAACTGTTTTTT
clone_size: .
j_call: TRBJ1-4
d_call: .
v_call: TRBV19

cdr3_aa: CASSLERGTEAFF
cdr3_nt: TGCGCCAGCAGCTTGGAAAGGGGAACTGAAGCTTTCTTT
clone_size: many
j_call: TRBJ1-1
d_call: .
v_call: TRBV5-1

cdr3_aa: CASSWGQGLTGELFF
cdr3_nt: TGTGCCAGCAGTTGGGGACAGGGCCTCACCGGGGAGCTGTTTTTT
clone_size: .
j_call: TRBJ2-2
d_call: TRBD1
v_call: TRBV2

cdr3_aa: CATSNGQGASLGKLFF
cdr3_nt: TGTGCCACCAGCAATGGACAGGGTGCCTCTTTGGGAAAACTGTTTTTT
clone_size: few
j_call: TRBJ1-4
d_call: TRBD1
v_call: TRBV15

cdr3_aa: CASHKGLAGDIHEQYF
cdr3_nt: TGTGCCAGCCACAAGGGGCTAGCGGGAGACATCCACGAGCAGTACTTC
clone_size: .
j_call: TRBJ2-7
d_call: TRBD2
v_call: TRBV2

cdr3_aa: CSVGRGPEKLFF
cdr3_nt: TGCAGCGTTGGCAGGGGCCCTGAAAAACTGTTTTTT
clone_size: .
j_call: TRBJ1-4
d_call: .
v_call: TRBV29-1

cdr3_aa: CSVKRGGSDEQFF
cdr3_nt: TGCAGCGTAAAACGGGGGGGTAGCGATGAGCAGTTCTTC
clone_size: .
j_call: TRBJ2-1
d_call: TRBD2
v_call: TRBV29-1

cdr3_aa: CASSQPGLAGGPQQYF
cdr3_nt: TGCGCCAGCAGCCAACCCGGACTAGCGGGAGGGCCACAGCAGTACTTC
clone_size: .
j_call: TRBJ2-7
d_call: TRBD2
v_call: TRBV4-1

cdr3_aa: CASSSLAGGYYEQYF
cdr3_nt: TGTGCCAGCAGCTCGTTAGCGGGAGGGTACTACGAGCAGTACTTC
clone_size: .
j_call: TRBJ2-7
d_call: TRBD2
v_call: TRBV7-9

cdr3_aa: CASSEQGGPGELFF
cdr3_nt: TGTGCCAGCAGTGAACAGGGGGGCCCCGGGGAGCTGTTTTTT
clone_size: .
j_call: TRBJ2-2
d_call: .
v_call: TRBV6-1

cdr3_aa: CSVADRDREQYF
cdr3_nt: TGCAGCGTGGCGGACAGGGATCGAGAGCAGTACTTC
clone_size: few
j_call: TRBJ2-7
d_call: TRBD1
v_call: TRBV29-1

cdr3_aa: CASSSSIGSGRADNEQFF
cdr3_nt: TGTGCCAGCAGCTCCTCTATCGGAAGCGGGAGGGCCGACAATGAGCAGTTCTTC
clone_size: .
j_call: TRBJ2-1
d_call: TRBD2
v_call: TRBV11-2

cdr3_aa: CASSLLGVEQYF
cdr3_nt: TGTGCCAGCAGCTTATTGGGTGTCGAGCAGTACTTC
clone_size: once
j_call: TRBJ2-7
d_call: .
v_call: TRBV7-9

cdr3_aa: CAWSVPGTNTEAFF
cdr3_nt: TGTGCCTGGAGTGTCCCCGGAACGAACACTGAAGCTTTCTTT
clone_size: .
j_call: TRBJ1-1
d_call: .
v_call: TRBV30

cdr3_aa: CASSFKASGGTKYF
cdr3_nt: TGTGCCAGCAGCTTCAAGGCCAGCGGGGGAACCAAGTACTTC
clone_size: .
j_call: TRBJ2-7
d_call: TRBD2
v_call: TRBV7-2

cdr3_aa: CASSVANTGGEETQYF
cdr3_nt: TGTGCCAGCAGCGTAGCGAATACAGGAGGGGAAGAGACCCAGTACTTC
clone_size: .
j_call: TRBJ2-5
d_call: .
v_call: TRBV9

cdr3_aa: CASADKGRIEKLFF
cdr3_nt: TGTGCCAGCGCAGACAAGGGCAGAATCGAAAAACTGTTTTTT
clone_size: .
j_call: TRBJ1-4
d_call: .
v_call: TRBV19

cdr3_aa: CATYRRGSGEKLFF
cdr3_nt: TGTGCCACGTACCGCCGAGGGTCGGGTGAAAAACTGTTTTTT
clone_size: .
j_call: TRBJ1-4
d_call: .
v_call: TRBV5-4

cdr3_aa: CASSTQGARGADTQYF
cdr3_nt: TGTGCCAGCAGTACACAGGGGGCAAGAGGAGCAGATACGCAGTATTTT
clone_size: once
j_call: TRBJ2-3
d_call: TRBD1
v_call: TRBV28

cdr3_aa: CASRLGNTEAFF
cdr3_nt: TGTGCCAGCAGGTTGGGAAACACTGAAGCTTTCTTT
clone_size: .
j_call: TRBJ1-1
d_call: .
v_call: TRBV14

cdr3_aa: CASSPLLAGKDEQFF
cdr3_nt: TGTGCCAGCAGCCCCCTACTAGCGGGAAAGGATGAGCAGTTCTTC
clone_size: few
j_call: TRBJ2-1
d_call: TRBD2
v_call: TRBV7-3

cdr3_aa: CASTDYGGYNEQFF
cdr3_nt: TGTGCCAGTACTGACTATGGAGGCTACAATGAGCAGTTCTTC
clone_size: .
j_call: TRBJ2-1
d_call: .
v_call: TRBV28

cdr3_aa: CASSLVAQSQETQYF
cdr3_nt: TGTGCCAGCAGCTTAGTCGCACAGAGCCAAGAGACCCAGTACTTC
clone_size: .
j_call: TRBJ2-5
d_call: .
v_call: TRBV7-8

cdr3_aa: CASSERTSYEQYF
cdr3_nt: TGTGCCAGCAGCGAAAGGACTAGCTACGAGCAGTACTTC
clone_size: .
j_call: TRBJ2-7
d_call: TRBD2
v_call: TRBV5-4

cdr3_aa: CASSFPPRGEQFF
cdr3_nt: TGTGCCAGCAGCTTCCCTCCCAGGGGTGAGCAGTTCTTC
clone_size: many
j_call: TRBJ2-1
d_call: .
v_call: TRBV7-2

cdr3_aa: CASRPEDVQPQHF
cdr3_nt: TGTGCCAGTAGACCCGAGGACGTTCAGCCCCAGCATTTT
clone_size: .
j_call: TRBJ1-5
d_call: .
v_call: TRBV19

cdr3_aa: CSVAQVAGAGDTQYF
cdr3_nt: TGCAGCGTCGCACAGGTAGCGGGAGCTGGAGATACGCAGTATTTT
clone_size: .
j_call: TRBJ2-3
d_call: TRBD2
v_call: TRBV29-1

cdr3_aa: CASSGRTSGRAGELFF
cdr3_nt: TGCGCCAGCAGCGGCCGGACTAGCGGGAGGGCCGGGGAGCTGTTTTTT
clone_size: .
j_call: TRBJ2-2
d_call: TRBD2
v_call: TRBV4-1